Presented here are 25 T cell receptor beta chains from one specimen sequenced in a study of blood T cell repertoires in COVID-19 (dated by TCRdb to the early 2020s). Receptors were amplified or captured by the immunoSEQ multiplex PCR assay. Not all clones reach the TCRdb copy of this immuneACCESS table, which keeps in-frame sequences only. Checked studies attribute under half of the gap to unresolved V genes and leave the rest unexplained. This sample lists 200,000 or so clones; 80% to 85% were detected once. Under 5.5% of the sample belongs to the ten largest clones. Sequenced input: peripheral blood. These receptors came from a woman aged 30 to 39 with acute or convalescent COVID-19.

V gene TRBV27 combines with J gene TRBJ1-5, with TRBD1 matching 8 bases. CDR1 MNHEY and CDR2 SMNVEV come from the germline V gene (reference sequence). The V segment lost 5 bases and the J segment 7 bases; nucleotides outside the gene matches: 10. This CDR3 region has 15 residues. CDR3 nucleotide sequence: TGTGCCAGCAGTCCGGGACAGGAGTGGGCGCAGCCCCAGCATTTT. This encodes CASSPGQEWAQPQHF.

The chain couples TRBV10-1 to TRBJ2-2; D might be TRBD2 (5 bases). This CDR3 comprises 14 residues. Germline CDR1 WNHNN, CDR2 SYGVQD (reference sequence). The V gene lost 5 bases and the J gene lost 7 bases, with 14 bases spanning the gap. The CDR3 nucleotides read TGCGCCAGCAGTCTAGGAGGATCCAACGGGGAGCTGTTTTTT. It encodes CASSLGGSNGELFF.

The J gene is TRBJ1-5, the V gene TRBV7-2, with D perhaps matching TRBD1 (5 bases). CDR1 SGHTA and CDR2 FQGNSA come from the germline V gene. Trimming removed 4 bases from V and 1 base from J, with 11 bases in between. CDR3 size: 15 residues. CDR3 sequence reads: CASSSTPGSNQPQHF. The CDR3 nucleotides read TGTGCCAGCAGCTCCACTCCAGGGAGCAATCAGCCCCAGCATTTT.

This clone was seen once. The CDR3 sequence is CATLAGGNTGELFF. Here the CDR3 DNA reads TGTGCCACCTTAGCGGGGGGGAACACCGGGGAGCTGTTTTTT. The V gene is TRBV10-3, the J gene TRBJ2-2, with 10 nucleotides matching TRBD2. V was clipped by 10 bases and J by 1 base; unmatched bases: 3. The CDR3 is 14 residues long. Germline V lookup: CDR1 ENHRY, CDR2 SYGVKD.

The chain has TRBV5-4 and TRBJ2-3, with D unresolved. CDR3 size: 15 residues. Trimming removed 0 bases at V and 2 bases at J, with 10 bases between. CDR1 and CDR2 from the germline V gene are SGHNT and YYREEE (reference sequence). The CDR3 DNA reads as TGTGCCAGCAGCTTGGAACGGGTTCCCACAGATACGCAGTATTTT. Translated, it gives CASSLERVPTDTQYF. The full variable domain, rest sourced from reference TRBV5-4 and TRBJ2-3, is ETGVTQSPTHLIKTRGQQVTLRCSSQSGHNTVSWYQQALGQGPQFIFQYYREEENGRGNFPPRFSGLQFPNYSSELNVNALELDDSALYLCASSLERVPTDTQYFGPGTRLTVL.

The V gene is TRBV29-1, the J gene TRBJ1-2; 9 nucleotides align to TRBD1. The CDR3 contains 13 residues. The germline gives CDR1 SQVTM, CDR2 ANQGSEA. V dropped 7 bases and J dropped 0; count of bases not matched to a gene: 3. CDR3 nucleotides: TGCAGCGGGGGACAGGGCTCTAACTATGGCTACACCTTC. Its protein is CSGGQGSNYGYTF.

This chain connects TRBV19 to TRBJ2-6; the D is unclear. Germline V gene lookup returns CDR1 LNHDA and CDR2 SQIVND (reference sequence). The CDR3 contains 15 residues. Trimming removed 4 bases from V and 0 bases from J, with 7 bases in between. The CDR3 region has the DNA TGTGCCAGTAGTACTACAGTCTCTGGGGCCAACGTCCTGACTTTC. Protein product: CASSTTVSGANVLTF.

The chain recombines TRBV6-5 with TRBJ2-7; 8 nucleotides line up with TRBD1. The CDR3 covers 15 residues. Germline CDR1 MNHEY, CDR2 SVGAGI. The trim removed 6 bases at V and 2 bases at J, leaving 9 bases unmatched. As DNA, the CDR3 is TGTGCCAGCAGAAAGGACAGGGTGGCCACCTACGAGCAGTACTTC. It codes for CASRKDRVATYEQYF.

The chain couples TRBV6-5 to TRBJ2-6; D remains unclear. This CDR3 is 15 amino acids long. In germline, CDR1 is MNHEY, CDR2 SVGAGI. V shed 5 bases and J shed 0 bases, with 8 bases lying between them. This CDR3 reads CASSPASSGANVLTF. CDR3 in DNA: TGTGCCAGCAGTCCTGCGAGCTCTGGGGCCAACGTCCTGACTTTC.

The V gene is TRBV15, the J gene TRBJ1-4; TRBD1 is a possible D gene (5 bases). CDR3 length: 17 residues. Germline CDR1 is LNHNV and CDR2 is YYDKDF (reference sequence). Trimming left V 1 base short and J 3 bases short, with 15 bases between. CDR3 DNA sequence: TGTGCCACCAGCAGAGTTGTAGGGGTTAAGTCTAATGAAAAACTGTTTTTT. Translation: CATSRVVGVKSNEKLFF.

The rearrangement links TRBV7-6 to TRBJ1-1, with 8 positions matching TRBD1. CDR1 is SGHVS and CDR2 is FNYEAQ in the germline V gene. The CDR3 has 16 residues. V lost 5 bases to trimming and J lost 5 bases; unmatched junction nucleotides: 13. The CDR3 region has the DNA TGTGCCAGCAGCCGTTTTGGACAGGGAGCCCTTACTGAAGCTTTCTTT. It is translated as CASSRFGQGALTEAFF.

The chain combines TRBV6-6 with TRBJ1-2; TRBD1 might be the D (5 bases). CDR1 is MNHNY, CDR2 SVGAGI, per germline (reference sequence). V was shortened by 6 bases and J by 8 bases, with 22 bases between the two germline ends. The CDR3 has 15 residues. In nucleotides, the CDR3 is TGTGCCAGCAGCGTCCCGAGACGCGCACCAGGGGGCTACACCTTC. Protein: CASSVPRRAPGGYTF.

This clone was recorded only once. The chain joins TRBV5-4 to TRBJ1-2; D is possibly TRBD1 (6 bases). The CDR3 has 14 amino acids. Germline V gene data show CDR1 as SGHNT and CDR2 as YYREEE (reference sequence). With 1 base removed from V and 5 bases from J, the gap between germline ends came to 12 bases. CDR3 region: CASSLYRDEYGYTF. The CDR3 DNA follows: TGTGCCAGCAGCTTGTACAGGGATGAATATGGCTACACCTTC.

The V gene is TRBV7-8, the J gene TRBJ1-2; TRBD1 is a possible D gene (5 bases). The CDR3 has 14 amino acids. CDR1 SGHVS and CDR2 FQNEAQ come from the germline V gene. The V end was cut by 5 bases, the J end by 4 bases, with 14 bases between. This CDR3 is CASSPIRGSYGYTF. The CDR3 coding sequence is TGTGCCAGCAGCCCCATACGGGGGAGCTATGGCTACACCTTC.

This clone was seen just once. The chain carries TRBV5-1 and TRBJ2-1; TRBD2 aligns across 9 bases. V was pared by 2 bases and J by 5 bases, with 8 bases of the junction left unmatched. The CDR3 sequence is 16 residues long. In germline, CDR1 is SGHRS, CDR2 YFSETQ. CDR3: CASSFAPGLANNEQFF. The CDR3 DNA sequence: TGCGCCAGCAGCTTTGCTCCGGGACTAGCAAACAATGAGCAGTTCTTC.

The V and J genes are TRBV7-2 and TRBJ1-6, with 8 bases identical to TRBD1. V gave up 4 bases and J gave up 10 bases; unmatched junction bases: 3. Germline lookup yields CDR1 SGHTA and CDR2 FQGNSA. The CDR3 totals 13 residues. CDR3 region: CASSSDRVSPLHF. The CDR3 bases are TGTGCCAGCAGCTCGGACAGGGTCTCACCCCTCCACTTT.

The rearrangement joins TRBV5-1 to TRBJ2-2; D is perhaps TRBD1 (6 bases). Germline V gene data show CDR1 as SGHRS and CDR2 as YFSETQ. This CDR3 contains 15 residues. The V and J ends lost 4 bases and 0 bases respectively, with 10 bases between them. The CDR3 nucleotides read TGCGCCAGCAGCGCGGACAGAGCGAACACCGGGGAGCTGTTTTTT. Its translation is CASSADRANTGELFF.

This chain uses TRBV5-1 with TRBJ2-1; 7 positions agree with TRBD1. This CDR3 spans 16 amino acids. Germline V gene lookup returns CDR1 SGHRS and CDR2 YFSETQ. The V and J ends lost 3 bases and 0 bases, in that order; junction bases with no gene match: 6. The CDR3 bases are TGCGCCAGCAGCTCAGGGGGAACGAGCTCCTACAATGAGCAGTTCTTC. Translated, it gives CASSSGGTSSYNEQFF. The variable domain in full, with the rest retrieved from reference TRBV5-1 and TRBJ2-1, is KAGVTQTPRYLIKTRGQQVTLSCSPISGHRSVSWYQQTPGQGLQFLFEYFSETQRNKGNFPGRFSGRQFSNSRSEMNVSTLELGDSALYLCASSSGGTSSYNEQFFGPGTRLTVL.

The sample holds a few counts of this clone. CDR3 region: CASSPQGPRTGELFF. CDR3 DNA sequence: TGTGCCAGCAGCCCCCAAGGTCCGCGGACCGGGGAGCTGTTTTTT. The chain joins TRBV7-3 to TRBJ2-2; the D is unclear. Per germline, CDR1 SGHTA and CDR2 FQGTGA. The CDR3 is 15 amino acids. Trimming left V 5 bases short and J 5 bases short, with 15 bases between.

CDR3 sequence reads: CASSQRAGQGYF. For the CDR3, the DNA is TGTGCCAGCAGCCAAAGGGCAGGACAGGGGTATTTT. V usage is TRBV5-6 and J usage is TRBJ1-3, with 9 bases fitting TRBD1. The length of the CDR3 is 12 residues. V dropped 4 bases and J dropped 16; count of bases not matched to a gene: 9. CDR1 is SGHDT and CDR2 is YYEEEE in the germline V gene.

This clone appeared once. A read error may explain this, as a much larger clone is one base away. At the DNA level, this CDR3 is encoded by other sequences in the same sample as well. The genes are TRBV18 and TRBJ1-5; the D is unclear. V lost 3 bases, J lost 2 bases, and 5 bases lay in between. The germline V gene has CDR1 KGHSH and CDR2 LQKENI. The CDR3 is 13 residues long. The CDR3 is CASSPGGNQPQHF. The CDR3, as DNA: TGTGCCAGCTCACCCGGAGGCAATCAGCCCCAGCATTTT.

Only a few counts were recorded for this clone. The CDR3 DNA is TGTGCCAGCACTGCCATCGGGACAGCGAACACCGGGGAGCTGTTTTTT. It specifies CASTAIGTANTGELFF. The chain links TRBV7-3 to TRBJ2-2; 7 nucleotides match TRBD1. V dropped 7 bases and J dropped 0; count of bases not matched to a gene: 8. Per the germline V gene, CDR1 is SGHTA and CDR2 is FQGTGA. The CDR3 runs to 16 residues.

The chain employs TRBV2 and TRBJ2-2; D might be TRBD2 (7 bases). The CDR3 extends over 16 amino acids. Germline assignment: CDR1 SNHLY and CDR2 FYNNEI. Trimming cost V 6 bases and J 6 bases, with 20 bases left between them. The CDR3 bases are TGTGCCAGCAGGGTCCTTGGGGGGGCAGGTCCCGGGGAGCTGTTTTTT. Protein sequence: CASRVLGGAGPGELFF.

The V gene is TRBV5-1, the J gene TRBJ2-7; TRBD1 matches at 7 bases. V lost 0 bases and J lost 5; bases outside the gene matches: 5. CDR1 SGHRS and CDR2 YFSETQ come from the germline V gene. This CDR3 contains 14 residues. The CDR3 protein is CASSLGDRVHEQYF. CDR3 DNA: TGCGCCAGCAGCTTGGGCGACAGGGTCCACGAGCAGTACTTC.

CDR3 residues: CATSSGDSPHTEAFF. The CDR3 bases are TGTGCCACCAGCAGTGGGGACAGTCCGCACACTGAAGCTTTCTTT. The chain joins TRBV15 to TRBJ1-1, with 7 bases identical to TRBD1. The CDR3 is 15 residues long. Trimming cost V 3 bases and J 3 bases; bases outside gene matches: 7. Germline CDR1 and CDR2: LNHNV and YYDKDF (reference sequence).